The T cell receptor beta chain under discussion was sequenced for a study of blood T cells in healthy people across ages. Study-wide context: Capture via template switching afforded approximately one barcoded beta molecule per two T cells. Whole-study findings and limits: Higher diversity and more naive CD4+ cells were features of long-lived donors, compared to aged donors.

The CDR3 length is 14 residues. Germline V CDR1 and CDR2: SQVTM, ANQGSEA. A sample-barcoded 5' primer and a J-beta primer mix were used in a second PCR of about 6 to 11 cycles. Via MiXCR, TCRdb re-called the 5' RACE reads, giving one row per CDR3 protein. The repertoire holds just under 750,000 distinct CDR3 sequences, with about 20% as singletons. Donors ranged from roughly 6 to 100 years old and were healthy Caucasians in Russia. Each sample yielded at least 6 million isolated PBMCs. This clonotype was observed a handful of times. Its cognate antigen is unknown. The sequence was collected from an older man in good health. The V gene is TRBV29-1, the J gene TRBJ2-7; D may be TRBD1 (6 bases). The end of the DNA aligns better with TRBJ2-5, so the J call may be wrong. The specimen was blood. CDR3 coding DNA: TGCAGCGCCCGAAACCGGGACGGACAGACGACCCAGTACTTC. Its translation: CSARNRDGQTTQYF.